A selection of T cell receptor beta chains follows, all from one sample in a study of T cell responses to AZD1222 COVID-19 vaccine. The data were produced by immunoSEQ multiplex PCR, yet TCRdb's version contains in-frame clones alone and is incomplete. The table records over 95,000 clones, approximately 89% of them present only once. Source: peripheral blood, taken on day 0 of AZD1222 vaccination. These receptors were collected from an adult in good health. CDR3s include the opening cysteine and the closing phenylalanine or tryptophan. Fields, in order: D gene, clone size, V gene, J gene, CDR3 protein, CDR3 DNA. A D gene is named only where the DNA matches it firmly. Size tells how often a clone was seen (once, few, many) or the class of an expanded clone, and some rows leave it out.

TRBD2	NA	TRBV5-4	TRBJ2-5	CASSPGTSGGVETQYF	TGTGCCAGCAGCCCAGGGACTAGCGGGGGGGTGGAGACCCAGTACTTC
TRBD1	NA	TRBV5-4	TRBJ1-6	CASSGGGGGNSPLHF	TGTGCCAGCAGCGGAGGAGGGGGCGGCAATTCACCCCTCCACTTT
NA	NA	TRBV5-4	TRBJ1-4	CASSLATGVTNEKLFF	TGTGCCAGCAGCTTGGCGACGGGGGTTACTAATGAAAAACTGTTTTTT
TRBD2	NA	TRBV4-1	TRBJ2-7	CASSQAGTSTYEQYF	TGCGCCAGCAGCCAGGCCGGGACTAGCACTTACGAGCAGTACTTC
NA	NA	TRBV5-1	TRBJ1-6	CASSFAGAVGNSPLHF	TGCGCCAGCAGCTTCGCAGGGGCCGTAGGGAATTCACCCCTCCACTTT
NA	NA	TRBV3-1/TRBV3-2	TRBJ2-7	CASSPGTLLYEQYF	TGTGCCAGCAGCCCCGGGACGTTACTCTACGAGCAGTACTTC
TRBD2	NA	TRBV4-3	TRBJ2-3	CASSQDRAGGTDTQYF	TGCGCCAGCAGCCAAGATCGAGCGGGGGGGACAGATACGCAGTATTTT
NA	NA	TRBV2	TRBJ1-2	CASTGWSGYGYTF	TGTGCCAGCACCGGGTGGTCTGGGTATGGCTACACCTTC
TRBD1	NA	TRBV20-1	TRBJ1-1	CSVDRESEAFF	TGCAGTGTTGACAGGGAGTCTGAAGCTTTCTTT
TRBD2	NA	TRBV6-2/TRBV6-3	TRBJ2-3	CASSLGGMGTDTQYF	TGTGCCAGCAGTCTCGGGGGGATGGGCACAGATACGCAGTATTTT
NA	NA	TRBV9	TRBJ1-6	CASSLTGGSNSPLHF	TGTGCCAGCAGCCTAACTGGAGGTAGTAATTCACCCCTCCACTTT
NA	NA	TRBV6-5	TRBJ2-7	CASGVTGPLGPEQYF	TGTGCCAGCGGGGTGACAGGACCACTAGGGCCCGAGCAGTACTTC
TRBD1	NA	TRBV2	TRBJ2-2	CASSHPRDRGLSGELFF	TGTGCCAGCAGTCACCCCCGGGACAGGGGGCTTTCCGGGGAGCTGTTTTTT
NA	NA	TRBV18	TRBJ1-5	CASSPPGGLNQPQHF	TGTGCCAGCTCACCGCCCGGGGGGCTCAATCAGCCCCAGCATTTT
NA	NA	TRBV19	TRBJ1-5	CASSRGGAGQPQHF	TGTGCCAGTAGTCGGGGGGGCGCGGGTCAGCCCCAGCATTTT
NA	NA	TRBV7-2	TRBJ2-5	CASSATLVETQYF	TGTGCCAGCAGCGCAACCCTCGTGGAGACCCAGTACTTC
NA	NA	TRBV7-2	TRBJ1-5	CASAVPGYNQPQHF	TGTGCCAGCGCCGTCCCAGGGTACAATCAGCCCCAGCATTTT
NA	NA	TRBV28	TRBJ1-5	CASSLWGFPQPQHF	TGTGCCAGCAGTTTATGGGGCTTCCCTCAGCCCCAGCATTTT
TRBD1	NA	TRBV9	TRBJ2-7	CASSVGGQVHYEQYF	TGTGCCAGCAGCGTAGGCGGACAGGTTCACTACGAGCAGTACTTC
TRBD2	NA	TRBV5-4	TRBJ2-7	CASSHPGGGYEQYF	TGTGCCAGCAGCCACCCCGGGGGGGGGTACGAGCAGTACTTC
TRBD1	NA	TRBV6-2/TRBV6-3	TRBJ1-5	CASSHPGQPSNQPQHF	TGTGCCAGCAGTCATCCGGGACAGCCAAGCAATCAGCCCCAGCATTTT
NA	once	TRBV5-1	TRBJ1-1	CASSSDGLNTEAFF	TGCGCCAGCAGCTCGGACGGGTTGAACACTGAAGCTTTCTTT
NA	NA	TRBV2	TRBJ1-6	CASRDGSPLHF	TGTGCCAGCAGGGACGGATCACCCCTCCACTTT
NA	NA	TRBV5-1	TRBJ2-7	CASSLGVSYEQYF	TGCGCCAGCAGCTTAGGGGTCTCCTACGAGCAGTACTTC
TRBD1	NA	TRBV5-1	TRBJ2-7	CASRQEPGGVQYF	TGCGCCAGCAGACAGGAGCCAGGGGGAGTGCAGTACTTC
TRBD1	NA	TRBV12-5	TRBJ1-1	CASGAGTVNTEAFF	TGTGCTAGTGGGGCCGGGACAGTGAACACTGAAGCTTTCTTT
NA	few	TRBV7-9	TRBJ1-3	CASSLDIQLGNTIYF	TGTGCCAGCAGCTTAGACATACAACTTGGAAACACCATATATTTT
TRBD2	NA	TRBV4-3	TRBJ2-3	CASSQRTSGGDTQYF	TGCGCCAGCAGCCAGCGGACTAGCGGAGGAGATACGCAGTATTTT
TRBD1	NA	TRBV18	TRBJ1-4	CASSPWTGEEKLFF	TGTGCCAGCTCACCATGGACAGGGGAGGAAAAACTGTTTTTT
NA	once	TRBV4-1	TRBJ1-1	CASSQYLSFGGWTEAFF	TGCGCCAGCAGCCAATATCTGAGCTTTGGGGGATGGACTGAAGCTTTCTTT
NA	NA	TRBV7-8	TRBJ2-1	CASSLAINNEQFF	TGTGCCAGCAGCTTAGCAATAAACAATGAGCAGTTCTTC
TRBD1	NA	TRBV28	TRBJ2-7	CASIRTGGGYEQYF	TGTGCCAGCATTAGGACAGGGGGCGGGTACGAGCAGTACTTC
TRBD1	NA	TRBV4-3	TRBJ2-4	CASSQDLGTGTYFIQYF	TGCGCCAGCAGCCAAGATCTCGGGACAGGGACCTACTTCATTCAGTACTTC
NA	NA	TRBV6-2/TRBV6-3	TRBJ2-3	CASSLSDTQYF	TGTGCCAGCAGTCTCTCAGATACGCAGTATTTT
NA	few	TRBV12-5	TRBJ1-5	CASNGISNQPQHF	TGTGCTAGTAACGGAATTAGCAATCAGCCCCAGCATTTT
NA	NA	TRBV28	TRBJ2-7	CASSSPVLALRWEQYF	TGTGCCAGCAGTTCCCCCGTCCTAGCTCTACGATGGGAGCAGTACTTC
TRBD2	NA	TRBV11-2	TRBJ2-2	CASSGRLATYTGELFF	TGTGCCAGCAGCGGCAGACTAGCGACCTACACCGGGGAGCTGTTTTTT
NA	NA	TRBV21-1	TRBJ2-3	CASSKVAGGPGTLKSCTQYF	TGTGCCAGCAGCAAAGTAGCGGGGGGGCCCGGAACACTTAAATCATGTACGCAGTATTTT
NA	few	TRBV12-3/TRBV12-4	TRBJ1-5	CASNRGGQPQHF	TGTGCCAGCAATCGGGGGGGTCAGCCCCAGCATTTT
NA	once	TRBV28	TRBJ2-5	CASSWDVEETQYF	TGTGCCAGCAGTTGGGACGTAGAAGAGACCCAGTACTTC
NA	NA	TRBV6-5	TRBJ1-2	CASSNGPAYGYTF	TGTGCCAGCAGTAATGGGCCAGCTTATGGCTACACCTTC
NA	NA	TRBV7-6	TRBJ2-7	CASSLEGRGREKNEQYF	TGTGCCAGCAGCTTAGAGGGCAGGGGGCGGGAGAAGAACGAGCAGTACTTC
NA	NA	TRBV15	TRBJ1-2	CATSRARGLWDYTF	TGTGCCACCAGCAGGGCACGGGGGCTGTGGGACTACACCTTC
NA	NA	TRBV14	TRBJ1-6	CASSRDVGVYNSPLHF	TGTGCCAGCAGCCGAGACGTCGGGGTCTATAATTCACCCCTCCACTTT